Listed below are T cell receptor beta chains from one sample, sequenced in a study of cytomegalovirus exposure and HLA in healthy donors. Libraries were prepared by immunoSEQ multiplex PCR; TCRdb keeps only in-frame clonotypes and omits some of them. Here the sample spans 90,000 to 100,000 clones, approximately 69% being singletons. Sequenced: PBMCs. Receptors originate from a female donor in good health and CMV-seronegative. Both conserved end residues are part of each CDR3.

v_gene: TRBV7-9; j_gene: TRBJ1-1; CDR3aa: CSSSFTMNTEAFF
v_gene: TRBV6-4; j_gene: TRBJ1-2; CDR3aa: CASRSWTGEGGYTF
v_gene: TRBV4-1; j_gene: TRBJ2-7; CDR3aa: CASSLEGTGPYEQYF
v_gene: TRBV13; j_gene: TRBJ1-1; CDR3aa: CASSLDRSLDTEAFF
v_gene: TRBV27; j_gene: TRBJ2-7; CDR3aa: CASSPSYSYEQYF
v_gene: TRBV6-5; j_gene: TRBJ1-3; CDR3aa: CASTQGDTIYF
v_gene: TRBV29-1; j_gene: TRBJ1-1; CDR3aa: CSGQTGTNTEAFF
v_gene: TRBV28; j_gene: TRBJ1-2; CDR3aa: CASSPSTRSTNYGYTF
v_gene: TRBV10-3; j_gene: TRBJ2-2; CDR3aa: CAISESMRGTGELFF
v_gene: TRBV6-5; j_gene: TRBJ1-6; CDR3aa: CASSYGRGGSPLHF
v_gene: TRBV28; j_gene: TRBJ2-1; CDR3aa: CASSLSGGRDEQFF
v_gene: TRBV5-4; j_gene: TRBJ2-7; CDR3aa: CASSQGYEQYF
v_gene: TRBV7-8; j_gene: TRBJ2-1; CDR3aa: CASSSRTGAEQFF
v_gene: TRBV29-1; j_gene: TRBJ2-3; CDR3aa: CSVGGSAERGGPHTDTQYF
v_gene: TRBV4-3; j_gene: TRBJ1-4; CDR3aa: CASSSEGARSNEKLFF
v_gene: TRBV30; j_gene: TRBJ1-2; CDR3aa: CAWSVLRGGHYGYTF
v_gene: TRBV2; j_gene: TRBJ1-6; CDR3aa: CASREEEDSPLHF
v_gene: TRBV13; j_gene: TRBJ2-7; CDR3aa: CASSGPRGAYEQYF
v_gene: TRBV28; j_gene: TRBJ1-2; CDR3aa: CASSFLSYYGYTF
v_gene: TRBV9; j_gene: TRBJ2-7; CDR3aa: CASSEGDRGSEQYF
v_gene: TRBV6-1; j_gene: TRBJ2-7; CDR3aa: CASGGYTYEQYF
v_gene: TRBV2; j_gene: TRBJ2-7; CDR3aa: CASTTSGSGEQYF
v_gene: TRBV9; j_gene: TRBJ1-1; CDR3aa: CASSVASVVHQNTEAFF
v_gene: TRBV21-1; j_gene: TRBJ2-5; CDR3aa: CASSKDWETQYF
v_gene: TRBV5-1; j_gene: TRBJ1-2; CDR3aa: CASGPGQGASGYTF
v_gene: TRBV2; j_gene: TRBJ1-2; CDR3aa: CASSGPGQSFNYGYTF
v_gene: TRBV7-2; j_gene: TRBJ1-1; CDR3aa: CASSLDRGREAFF
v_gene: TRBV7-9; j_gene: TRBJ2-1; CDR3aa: CASSLAAGNNEQFF